The 3 T cell receptor beta chains presented below share a single source sample, sequenced in a study of shared T cell receptors in the human thymus. Sequencing was performed with immunoSEQ multiplex PCR; in TCRdb, only in-frame clones are kept and a portion is missing. The sample carries around 730,000 clones, approximately 85% recorded once. These data are also associated with another study on human thymus T cells.

Sequencing used thymocytes. These receptors all stem from a girl less than two years old with a congenital heart defect.

The chain has TRBV4-1 and TRBJ2-7; TRBD2 might be the D (6 bases). The CDR3 length is 18 residues. Germline V lookup: CDR1 MGHRA, CDR2 YSYEKL. V gave up 0 bases and J gave up 3 bases, with 21 bases separating them. DNA of the CDR3: TGCGCCAGCAGCCAAGAAGAACACGCGGCCTCGGGGGTCTACGAGCAGTACTTC. Amino acids: CASSQEEHAASGVYEQYF.

The chain employs TRBV13 and TRBJ1-4, with D perhaps matching TRBD1 (5 bases). With 1 base removed from V and 0 bases from J, the gap between germline ends came to 18 bases. The CDR3 is 19 amino acids. Germline CDR1 reads PRHDT; CDR2 reads FYEKMQ (reference sequence). For the CDR3, the DNA is TGTGCCAGCAGCTTAGAGGTTCAGGGCGCCCCTGCAACTAATGAAAAACTGTTTTTT. Translation gives CASSLEVQGAPATNEKLFF.

The chain uses TRBV7-6 and TRBJ1-1, with 8 bases fitting TRBD1. Per germline, CDR1 SGHVS and CDR2 FNYEAQ. The CDR3 runs to 13 residues. With 5 bases clipped from V and 6 bases from J, the junction kept 5 bases outside the gene matches. CDR3 in DNA: TGTGCCAGCAGCCGTGGACAGGGAGCTGAAGCTTTCTTT. It yields the protein CASSRGQGAEAFF.